A selection of T cell receptor beta chains follows, all from one sample in a study of memory CD4+ T cells and cytomegalovirus serostatus. Generated by immunoSEQ multiplex PCR, the TCRdb table keeps only in-frame clones and is missing some. The sample contains around 99,000 clones, 80% of which appear only once. Sequenced: memory CD4+ T cells from blood. Receptor source: an adult in good health and CMV-seropositive. CDR3s include the opening cysteine and the closing phenylalanine or tryptophan. The D gene is left open where the match is weak. Clone size is shown for a subset of rows, as once, few, many or a class of expanded clone.

j_call cdr3_length d_call v_call clone_size cdr3_aa cdr3_nt
TRBJ2-6 15 TRBD1 TRBV19 NA CASSTDRAGANVLTF TGTGCCAGTAGTACCGACAGGGCTGGGGCCAACGTCCTGACTTTC
TRBJ2-7 15 TRBD1 TRBV6-1 NA CASMNTGTGRYEQYF TGTGCCAGCATGAACACCGGGACAGGGCGCTACGAGCAGTACTTC
TRBJ2-1 15 TRBD2 TRBV28 NA CASSSPSGSGDEQFF TGTGCCAGCAGTTCTCCGAGCGGGAGTGGTGATGAGCAGTTCTTC
TRBJ2-1 11 NA TRBV20-1 NA CSGGGRNEQFF TGCAGTGGAGGTGGGAGGAATGAGCAGTTCTTC
TRBJ2-1 17 NA TRBV7-2 NA CASSLNPPSSSYNEQFF TGTGCCAGCAGCTTAAACCCTCCCTCCAGCTCCTACAATGAGCAGTTCTTC
TRBJ2-4 13 NA TRBV29-1 NA CSVEFESKNIQYF TGCAGCGTTGAGTTCGAGAGCAAAAACATTCAGTACTTC
TRBJ2-5 15 NA TRBV5-1 NA CASSLGGAREETQYF TGCGCCAGCAGCTTGGGGGGGGCCAGGGAAGAGACCCAGTACTTC
TRBJ1-1 13 NA TRBV19 few CASTPGRNTEAFF TGTGCCAGTACCCCAGGGCGGAACACTGAAGCTTTCTTT
TRBJ2-1 14 TRBD2 TRBV4-1 once CASSQVYLAGEYFF TGCGCCAGCAGCCAAGTGTACCTAGCGGGAGAATATTTCTTC
TRBJ2-6 18 NA TRBV21-1 NA CASSKNGREVDGANVLTF TGTGCCAGCAGCAAAAACGGCAGGGAGGTGGATGGGGCCAACGTCCTGACTTTC
TRBJ1-1 15 TRBD1 TRBV30 NA CAWSFPGQSYTEAFF TGTGCCTGGAGTTTCCCGGGACAGTCATACACTGAAGCTTTCTTT
TRBJ2-2 19 TRBD2 TRBV7-3 NA CASSPTSGRAGRDTGELFF TGTGCCAGCAGCCCGACTAGCGGGAGGGCCGGTCGGGACACCGGGGAGCTGTTTTTT
TRBJ2-1 14 NA TRBV28 NA CASSLLGPLKEQFF TGTGCCAGCAGTTTATTGGGGCCCCTCAAGGAGCAGTTCTTC
TRBJ1-3 13 NA TRBV30 NA CAWNTLSGNTIYF TGTGCCTGGAACACCCTCTCTGGAAACACCATATATTTT
TRBJ1-2 15 NA TRBV6-1 NA CASGETSFLSHGYTF TGTGCCAGCGGGGAGACCTCCTTTCTTTCTCATGGCTACACCTTC
TRBJ1-5 15 NA TRBV28 NA CASSPHGGWDQPQHF TGTGCCAGCAGTCCCCATGGCGGTTGGGATCAGCCCCAGCATTTT
TRBJ2-3 15 TRBD2 TRBV2 NA CASSPRAGGADTQYF TGTGCCAGCAGCCCTCGGGCGGGAGGGGCAGATACGCAGTATTTT
TRBJ2-2 16 NA TRBV11-3 NA CASSRDGAGNTGELFF TGTGCCAGCAGCCGGGATGGGGCAGGGAACACCGGGGAGCTGTTTTTT
TRBJ1-5 13 TRBD1 TRBV2 NA CASSGTGDQPQHF TGTGCCAGCAGTGGGACAGGCGATCAGCCCCAGCATTTT